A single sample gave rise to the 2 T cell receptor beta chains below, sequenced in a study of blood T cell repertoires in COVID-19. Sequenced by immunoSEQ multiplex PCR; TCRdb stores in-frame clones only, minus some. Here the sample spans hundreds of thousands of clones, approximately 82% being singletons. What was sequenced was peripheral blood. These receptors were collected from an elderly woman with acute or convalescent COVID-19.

The CDR3 DNA follows: TGCGCCAGCAGCCAAGAGGGGACTCTAGTTACAGATACGCAGTATTTT. This codes for CASSQEGTLVTDTQYF. This chain joins TRBV4-1 and TRBJ2-3, with a possible D match to TRBD2 (6 bases). This CDR3 has 16 amino acids. The V end was cut by 0 bases, the J end by 3 bases, with 13 bases between. CDR1 and CDR2 (germline): MGHRA, YSYEKL.

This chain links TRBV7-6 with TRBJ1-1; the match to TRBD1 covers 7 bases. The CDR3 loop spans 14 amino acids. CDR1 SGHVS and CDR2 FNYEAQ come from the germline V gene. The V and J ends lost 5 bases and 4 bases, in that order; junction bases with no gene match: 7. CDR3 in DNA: TGTGCCAGCAGCCCCGACAGGGTTCGCACTGAAGCTTTCTTT. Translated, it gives CASSPDRVRTEAFF.